What follows describes a single TCR beta chain. Assignment of participants to cohorts was predicated upon participant-reported clinical history. Clones were sequenced by immunoSEQ multiplex PCR, and TCRdb holds only the in-frame ones, with some missing. The sample carries 220,000 or so clones, around 88% recorded once. This specimen comes from a study of blood T cell repertoires in COVID-19. About the study: Sample material is recorded as cDNA or gDNA derived from T cells, B-cell-depleted T cells, or PBMCs.

Germline assignment: CDR1 LNHDA and CDR2 SQIVND (reference sequence). Trimming pared 6 bases from V and 0 bases from J, leaving 14 bases between. This CDR3 contains 15 residues. The rearrangement joins TRBV19 to TRBJ1-2; the D gene is possibly TRBD1 (5 bases). This TCR came from a woman aged 45-60 years with acute COVID-19. The material sequenced was PBMCs or T cells enriched from blood (not recorded which). CDR3 protein: CASSTAGEANYGYTF. CDR3 sequence (DNA): TGTGCCAGTAGCACCGCGGGGGAAGCTAACTATGGCTACACCTTC.